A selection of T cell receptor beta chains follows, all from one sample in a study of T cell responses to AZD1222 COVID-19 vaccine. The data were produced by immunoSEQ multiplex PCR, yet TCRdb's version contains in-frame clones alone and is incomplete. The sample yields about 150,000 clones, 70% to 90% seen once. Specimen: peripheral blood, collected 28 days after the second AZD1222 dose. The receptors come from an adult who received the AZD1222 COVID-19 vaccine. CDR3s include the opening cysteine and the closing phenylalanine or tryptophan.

CATGMGAKYGYTF | 13 | TRBJ1-2 | TRBV19
CASSLGLRQPQHF | 13 | TRBJ1-5 | TRBV5-1
CASSQDRGELLTGELFF | 17 | TRBJ2-2 | TRBV3-1/TRBV3-2
CASSMSTALGYTF | 13 | TRBJ1-2 | TRBV19
CASSTGLGYEKLFF | 14 | TRBJ1-4 | TRBV6-5
CASSPGTGVAEAFF | 14 | TRBJ1-1 | TRBV18
CASSSAQPNSPLHF | 14 | TRBJ1-6 | TRBV7-2
CASSQDARGRGDTQYF | 16 | TRBJ2-3 | TRBV4-3
CASRTGMNTEAFF | 13 | TRBJ1-1 | TRBV6-5
CASSWSHTEAFF | 12 | TRBJ1-1 | TRBV19
CASSQVPGGHGYTF | 14 | TRBJ1-2 | TRBV3-1/TRBV3-2
CASKGQGDSYEQYF | 14 | TRBJ2-7 | TRBV6-5
CASSQEGRPYEQYF | 14 | TRBJ2-7 | TRBV3-1/TRBV3-2
CASSGIPDHLSNYNEQFF | 18 | TRBJ2-1 | TRBV4-2
CASSEGQGEKLFF | 13 | TRBJ1-4 | TRBV2
CASSGGGVVTYF | 12 | TRBJ2-7 | TRBV6-1
CASGQVFSYEQYF | 13 | TRBJ2-7 | TRBV5-6
CASSERVQAFF | 11 | TRBJ1-1 | TRBV2
CASSSGRPSTDTQYF | 15 | TRBJ2-3 | TRBV13
CASSSNGPLLKDEQYF | 16 | TRBJ2-7 | TRBV7-2
CNTEHGNTIYF | 11 | TRBJ1-3 | TRBV20-1
CASSQGLSFNEQFF | 14 | TRBJ2-1 | TRBV5-8
CASSPTGTDSYEQYF | 15 | TRBJ2-7 | TRBV3-1/TRBV3-2
CASSTDRGNTIYF | 13 | TRBJ1-3 | TRBV4-3
CASSPDRDQPQHF | 13 | TRBJ1-5 | TRBV18
CASSPFGEETQYF | 13 | TRBJ2-5 | TRBV18
CASSWGSRTQDQETQYF | 17 | TRBJ2-5 | TRBV5-4
CSVLDRGRGNTEAFF | 15 | TRBJ1-1 | TRBV29-1
CASSLRQGNNSPLHF | 15 | TRBJ1-6 | TRBV5-6
CASSRDNQPQHF | 12 | TRBJ1-5 | TRBV12-3/TRBV12-4
CASSFGTDYNEQFF | 14 | TRBJ2-1 | TRBV27
CASTRVRNTEAFF | 13 | TRBJ1-1 | TRBV2
CASSPGGARETQYF | 14 | TRBJ2-5 | TRBV3-1/TRBV3-2
CASSFRQQETQYF | 13 | TRBJ2-5 | TRBV11-3
CASTQLPGQGPHTEAFF | 17 | TRBJ1-1 | TRBV6-9
CASSEPGRGQPQHF | 14 | TRBJ1-5 | TRBV10-2
CASSLAGALSGEQYF | 15 | TRBJ2-7 | TRBV5-5
CASSDISQPQHF | 12 | TRBJ1-5 | TRBV6-1
CASSRGQNYGYTF | 13 | TRBJ1-2 | TRBV6-6
CASSYSGYTEAFF | 13 | TRBJ1-1 | TRBV6-2/TRBV6-3
CASSGSSYGYTF | 12 | TRBJ1-2 | TRBV6-2/TRBV6-3
CASSLSTGRDEKLFF | 15 | TRBJ1-4 | TRBV27
CASSRDPNQPQHF | 13 | TRBJ1-5 | TRBV5-4
CASSVGLVNEQFF | 13 | TRBJ2-1 | TRBV9
CASSLIPDRGYGYTF | 15 | TRBJ1-2 | TRBV27
CASSQEAGLGSYEQFF | 16 | TRBJ2-1 | TRBV11-2
CSVEFPDPEFYNEQFF | 16 | TRBJ2-1 | TRBV29-1
CASSQGVGELFF | 12 | TRBJ2-2 | TRBV4-1
CASSDSAYNEQFF | 13 | TRBJ2-1 | TRBV6-4
CASSVSPSTDEAFF | 14 | TRBJ1-1 | TRBV9
CASSLSTDTNTEAFF | 15 | TRBJ1-1 | TRBV4-1
CASSQSDRTNSPLHF | 15 | TRBJ1-6 | TRBV4-2
CASTRDRNTEAFF | 13 | TRBJ1-1 | TRBV2
CASSLQPQGGEKLFF | 15 | TRBJ1-4 | TRBV9